The clone carrying this T cell receptor (beta chain) was observed a single time. Its antigen is not known. The data originate from a study of T cells in tuberculosis. This CDR3 region has 11 residues. With 3 bases removed from V and 4 bases from J, the gap between germline ends came to 4 bases. The germline CDR1 and CDR2 sequences are DFQATT and SNEGSKA (reference sequence). Study observations and caveats: Smaller alpha distances in active tuberculosis partly reflected shorter CDR3-alpha lengths.

The data were produced by immunoSEQ multiplex PCR, yet TCRdb's version contains in-frame clones alone and is incomplete. This table has approximately 28,000 clones, 85% to 95% appearing once. This chain connects TRBV20-1 to TRBJ2-1; D remains ambiguous. Material: PBMCs. This clonotype was sampled from a donor aged 10-29 years with latent tuberculosis or without tuberculosis infection. CDR3 coding DNA: TGCAGTGCTAGGAGGTACAATGAGCAGTTCTTC. This sequence encodes CSARRYNEQFF.